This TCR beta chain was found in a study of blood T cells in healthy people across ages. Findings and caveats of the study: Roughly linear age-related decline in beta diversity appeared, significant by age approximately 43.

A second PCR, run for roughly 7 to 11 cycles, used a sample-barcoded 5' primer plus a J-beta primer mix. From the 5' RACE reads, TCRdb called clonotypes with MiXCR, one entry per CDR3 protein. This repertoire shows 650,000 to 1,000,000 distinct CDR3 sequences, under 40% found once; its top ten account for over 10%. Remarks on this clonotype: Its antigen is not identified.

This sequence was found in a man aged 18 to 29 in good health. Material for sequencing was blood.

The CDR3 sequence: CASSPKEGGSYNSPLHF. For the CDR3, the DNA is TGTGCCAGCAGCCCAAAAGAGGGGGGCTCCTATAATTCACCCCTCCACTTT. The chain couples TRBV9 to TRBJ1-6; D is possibly TRBD1 (6 bases). From germline, CDR1 is SGDLS and CDR2 YYNGEE. V was trimmed by 4 bases and J by 0 bases, leaving 14 bases between them. CDR3 size: 17 residues.